One and the same sample provided the 27 T cell receptor beta chains below, sequenced in a study of blood T cell repertoires in COVID-19. Clones were sequenced by immunoSEQ multiplex PCR, and TCRdb holds only the in-frame ones, with some missing. This sample has around 91,000 clones, with 75% to 90% found just once. Sequencing used peripheral blood. Source of these receptors: an elderly man with acute or convalescent COVID-19.

This chain connects TRBV15 to TRBJ2-5; 9 nucleotides agree with TRBD2. This CDR3 region has 15 residues. Looked up from germline, CDR1 is LNHNV and CDR2 is YYDKDF (reference sequence). The junction had 4 bases not matched to a gene; V was cut back by 3 bases and J by 2 bases. The DNA of the CDR3 is TGTGCCACCAGCAGCTTGGGACTAGCTCAAGAGACCCAGTACTTC. It codes for CATSSLGLAQETQYF.

The chain is built from TRBV14 and TRBJ1-2; 7 nucleotides align to TRBD1. V shed 1 base and J 6 bases; nucleotides not matched to a gene: 5. Germline V gene lookup returns CDR1 SGHDN and CDR2 FVKESK. This CDR3 is built from 14 residues. The CDR3 sequence is CASSQVVGGHGYTF. DNA for the CDR3: TGTGCCAGCAGCCAAGTGGTAGGGGGCCATGGCTACACCTTC.

This chain connects TRBV7-3 to TRBJ1-6; weak D call: TRBD1 (6 bases). Trimming stripped 5 bases from V and 6 bases from J, with 14 bases between. The CDR3 consists of 15 residues. Germline loops: CDR1 SGHTA, CDR2 FQGTGA. The CDR3 bases are TGTGCCAGCAGCGTACAGGGTCCCTTTAATTCACCCCTCCACTTT. Its protein product is CASSVQGPFNSPLHF.

The gene calls are TRBV7-2 and TRBJ1-6, with D uncertain. CDR1 is SGHTA, CDR2 FQGNSA, per germline. V gave up 2 bases and J gave up 9 bases, with 8 bases separating them. The CDR3 consists of 13 residues. CDR3 residues: CASSLKGSSPLHF. CDR3 DNA: TGTGCCAGCAGCTTAAAAGGGAGTTCACCCCTCCACTTT.

This sequence joins TRBV6-2 or TRBV6-3 and TRBJ1-5; TRBD1 matches 9 bases. V lost 4 bases, J lost 7 bases, and 2 bases stayed unmatched. This CDR3 spans 13 amino acids. Germline V CDR1 and CDR2: MNHEY, SVGEGT. CDR3 in amino acids: CASSWTGAQPQHF. Written as DNA, the CDR3 is TGTGCCAGCAGTTGGACAGGGGCCCAGCCCCAGCATTTT.

This chain connects TRBV5-1 to TRBJ2-3, with 9 bases that match TRBD1. This CDR3 spans 15 amino acids. J was trimmed by 1 base and V by 4 bases; bases with no gene match: 4. Germline-derived CDR1 and CDR2 are SGHRS and YFSETQ. CDR3 protein: CASSPDRGGTDTQYF. The CDR3 nucleotides are TGCGCCAGCAGCCCGGACAGGGGCGGCACAGATACGCAGTATTTT.

The genes are TRBV7-8 and TRBJ1-3; D not resolved. V lost 6 bases to trimming and J lost 1 base, with 10 bases between them. This CDR3 spans 14 amino acids. CDR1 and CDR2 from the germline V gene are SGHVS and FQNEAQ. CDR3 sequence: CASSPTESGNTIYF. The CDR3 nucleotides are TGTGCCAGCAGTCCCACAGAGTCTGGAAACACCATATATTTT.

The chain combines TRBV11-2 with TRBJ2-7; maybe TRBD1 (6 bases). The CDR3 is made up of 14 amino acids. The V gene lost 1 base and the J gene lost 2 bases, with 9 bases spanning the gap. Germline V gene data show CDR1 as SGHAT and CDR2 as FQNNGV. The CDR3 sequence is CASSLVGTPYEQYF. In DNA, the CDR3 is TGTGCCAGCAGCTTAGTTGGGACACCCTACGAGCAGTACTTC.

This chain connects TRBV9 to TRBJ1-3, with TRBD1 as a possible D gene (6 bases). V lost 3 bases and J lost 4, with 8 bases in between. From germline, CDR1 is SGDLS and CDR2 YYNGEE. The CDR3 contains 13 residues. Written as DNA, the CDR3 is TGTGCCAGCAGCGACGGACAGGGAAACACCATATATTTT. Translated, it gives CASSDGQGNTIYF.

Worth noting for this clone: Other DNA sequences in the sample encode the same CDR3. The gene calls are TRBV19 and TRBJ1-2; D is unresolved. This CDR3 comprises 13 residues. The germline CDR1 and CDR2 sequences are LNHDA and SQIVND (reference sequence). V gave up 5 bases and J gave up 2 bases, with 9 bases separating them. CDR3 sequence: CASSPDKNYGYTF. As DNA, the CDR3 is TGTGCCAGTAGTCCCGACAAGAACTATGGCTACACCTTC.

V is TRBV28 and J is TRBJ2-2; TRBD2 agrees at 9 bases. The length of the CDR3 is 15 residues. Germline-derived CDR1 and CDR2 are MDHEN and SYDVKM. V lost 4 bases and J lost 7; bases outside the gene matches: 7. The chain's CDR3 is CASSYLREGGGELFF. The CDR3 DNA reads TGTGCCAGCAGTTATTTGCGGGAGGGCGGCGGGGAGCTGTTTTTT.

The genes are TRBV5-1 and TRBJ1-1; TRBD1 matches at 7 bases. J gave up 1 base and V 3 bases, and 9 bases lay outside the gene matches. CDR1 SGHRS and CDR2 YFSETQ come from the germline V gene. The CDR3 runs to 16 residues. The CDR3 region has the DNA TGCGCCAGCAGCTCCACCCCGGGACAGACGAACACTGAAGCTTTCTTT. Translated: CASSSTPGQTNTEAFF.

The chain couples TRBV7-2 to TRBJ1-2; TRBD1 aligns across 8 bases. The CDR3 consists of 15 residues. Germline V gene data show CDR1 as SGHTA and CDR2 as FQGNSA. V dropped 5 bases and J dropped 8; count of bases not matched to a gene: 13. The CDR3 coding sequence is TGTGCCAGCAGCGTATTGTCAGGGGGCGATACGGGCTACACCTTC. It codes for CASSVLSGGDTGYTF.

The gene calls are TRBV19 and TRBJ1-1; no clear D gene. The germline CDR1 and CDR2 sequences are LNHDA and SQIVND (reference sequence). The CDR3 runs to 14 residues. V was shortened by 7 bases and J by 0 bases, with 12 bases between the two germline ends. Here the CDR3 reads CASTASLMNTEAFF. CDR3 sequence (DNA): TGTGCCAGTACCGCGAGCCTGATGAACACTGAAGCTTTCTTT.

The chain joins TRBV29-1 to TRBJ2-2, with 7 bases lining up with TRBD1. V was clipped by 5 bases and J by 5 bases; unmatched bases: 8. CDR1 and CDR2 (germline): SQVTM, ANQGSEA. The CDR3 covers 14 residues. DNA for the CDR3: TGCAGCGTTATAGAGGGGGCGCGAACCGGGGAGCTGTTTTTT. Its translation: CSVIEGARTGELFF.

V and J are TRBV29-1 and TRBJ2-7; D gene ambiguous. The V and J ends lost 4 bases and 0 bases respectively, with 7 bases between them. The CDR3 length is 12 residues. Germline assignment: CDR1 SQVTM and CDR2 ANQGSEA. The chain's CDR3 is CSVAGLSYEQYF. The DNA for the CDR3 is TGCAGCGTTGCTGGGCTCTCCTACGAGCAGTACTTC.

CDR3 nucleotides: TGTGCCAGCAGCCCCCATTCGGAGGATGGAATCTACACCTTC. This codes for CASSPHSEDGIYTF. The chain has TRBV9 and TRBJ1-2; D not resolved. The CDR3 extends over 14 amino acids. V dropped 4 bases and J dropped 10 bases, with 20 bases sitting between them. Germline V lookup: CDR1 SGDLS, CDR2 YYNGEE. Looking up the rest from reference TRBV9 and TRBJ1-2 gives the full variable domain: DSGVTQTPKHLITATGQRVTLRCSPRSGDLSVYWYQQSLDQGLQFLIQYYNGEERAKGNILERFSAQQFPDLHSELNLSSLELGDSALYFCASSPHSEDGIYTFGSGTRLTVV.

A single count supports this clone. This chain uses TRBV5-5 with TRBJ2-7; 14 bases fit TRBD2. Germline V gene lookup returns CDR1 SGHKS and CDR2 YYEKEE (reference sequence). This CDR3 region has 15 residues. The J segment lost 3 bases and the V segment lost 5 bases, leaving 4 bases of the junction unmatched. CDR3 DNA sequence: TGTGCCAGCAGAAGACTAGCGGGAGGGAGCTACGAGCAGTACTTC. Residues: CASRRLAGGSYEQYF.

The chain is built from TRBV18 and TRBJ2-7, with no clear D. CDR3 length: 12 residues. Germline V gene data show CDR1 as KGHSH and CDR2 as LQKENI. Trimming took off 3 bases at V and 5 bases at J, with 8 bases between the two ends. The CDR3 DNA is TGTGCCAGCTCACCTGAGGTCCACGAGCAGTACTTC. Amino acid sequence: CASSPEVHEQYF.

The chain is built from TRBV28 and TRBJ1-6; 7 bases map to TRBD1. Germline V gene lookup returns CDR1 MDHEN and CDR2 SYDVKM. This CDR3 contains 15 residues. J was trimmed by 6 bases and V by 7 bases; bases with no gene match: 9. The CDR3 loop reads CASKGAGMSNSPLHF. Written as DNA, the CDR3 is TGTGCCAGCAAGGGGGCGGGGATGAGTAATTCACCCCTCCACTTT. The entire variable domain, with the rest obtained from reference TRBV28 and TRBJ1-6, is as follows: DVKVTQSSRYLVKRTGEKVFLECVQDMDHENMFWYRQDPGLGLRLIYFSYDVKMKEKGDIPEGYSVSREKKERFSLILESASTNQTSMYLCASKGAGMSNSPLHFGNGTRLTVT.

The gene calls are TRBV6-2 or TRBV6-3 and TRBJ2-2, with a tentative D call TRBD2 (5 bases). V was cut by 0 bases and J by 4 bases, with 12 bases left in between. This CDR3 has 16 amino acids. Germline CDR1 is MNHEY and CDR2 is SVGEGT. The DNA of the CDR3 is TGTGCCAGCAGTTACTCTGGCGGGTGGGGCACCGGGGAGCTGTTTTTT. It encodes CASSYSGGWGTGELFF.

This rearrangement joins TRBV7-9 to TRBJ2-3; 10 bases are shared with TRBD1. The germline CDR1 and CDR2 sequences are SEHNR and FQNEAQ (reference sequence). This CDR3 contains 14 residues. With 4 bases clipped from V and 6 bases from J, the junction kept 4 bases outside the gene matches. This chain's CDR3 is CASSSPGQGDTQYF. For the CDR3, the DNA is TGTGCCAGCAGCTCTCCGGGACAGGGGGATACGCAGTATTTT.

The sample holds one count of this clone. The chain links TRBV10-3 to TRBJ2-3; 7 nucleotides line up with TRBD2. The length of the CDR3 is 14 residues. With V trimmed by 9 bases and J by 3 bases, 9 bases remained unmatched. Germline CDR1 and CDR2: ENHRY and SYGVKD. CDR3 sequence: CAIREGGGTDTQYF. The CDR3 nucleotides are TGTGCCATTAGGGAGGGAGGAGGAACAGATACGCAGTATTTT.

This chain connects TRBV27 to TRBJ2-5; 9 bases line up with TRBD2. This CDR3 contains 14 residues. The V gene's germline CDR1 is MNHEY and CDR2 SMNVEV (reference sequence). Trimming cost V 5 bases and J 5 bases; bases outside gene matches: 6. The CDR3 is CASSRGREGETQYF. For the CDR3, the DNA is TGTGCCAGCAGTCGCGGGAGGGAGGGGGAGACCCAGTACTTC.

The V call is TRBV6-2 or TRBV6-3, the J call TRBJ2-7, with 8 bases that match TRBD1. Looked up from germline, CDR1 is MNHEY and CDR2 is SVGEGT. Germline trimming cut 6 bases from V and 0 bases from J; bases unmatched to any gene: 13. The CDR3 consists of 17 residues. The CDR3 DNA reads TGTGCCAGCAGCACTACCCGACAGGGGCAATACTCCTACGAGCAGTACTTC. It codes for CASSTTRQGQYSYEQYF.

The chain uses TRBV5-1 and TRBJ1-1; TRBD1 matches at 9 bases. From germline, CDR1 is SGHRS and CDR2 YFSETQ. The CDR3 sequence is 17 residues long. Germline trimming cut 0 bases from V and 0 bases from J; bases unmatched to any gene: 6. CDR3 DNA sequence: TGCGCCAGCAGCTTGGCCCGGACAGGGGTCATGAACACTGAAGCTTTCTTT. Amino acid sequence: CASSLARTGVMNTEAFF.

The chain joins TRBV27 to TRBJ1-6; 7 nucleotides align to TRBD1. The germline V gene encodes CDR1 MNHEY and CDR2 SMNVEV (reference sequence). This CDR3 spans 14 amino acids. The V gene end was trimmed by 5 bases and the J gene end by 10 bases; junction bases not matched to a gene: 8. The CDR3 bases are TGTGCCAGCAGTCGGGACAGCATAAGGTCACCCCTCCACTTT. Its protein is CASSRDSIRSPLHF.